Following are 2 T cell receptor beta chains from one sample sequenced in a study of OX40 agonist ivuxolimab in advanced cancers. Generated by immunoSEQ multiplex PCR, the TCRdb table keeps only in-frame clones and is missing some. The table has about 110,000 clones, less than 95% seen once. This specimen consisted of CD4+ or CD8+ T cells sorted from blood, obtained in a trial of the OX40 agonist ivuxolimab. These TCRs come from an adult with an advanced solid tumor such as melanoma, head and neck, liver or kidney cancer.

CDR3 sequence (DNA): TGTGCCAGCAGCTTGGCGGCGGGGACCATTTGGACTGAAGCTTTCTTT. This gives the protein CASSLAAGTIWTEAFF. This rearrangement joins TRBV5-6 to TRBJ1-1, with a tentative D call TRBD1 (5 bases). Trimming pared 0 bases from V and 5 bases from J, leaving 17 bases between. CDR1 and CDR2 (germline): SGHDT, YYEEEE. The CDR3 spans 16 residues.

The genes are TRBV19 and TRBJ2-1; D possibly corresponds to TRBD2 (6 bases). The CDR3 covers 16 residues. Trimming removed 3 bases at V and 4 bases at J, with 16 bases between. Per germline, CDR1 LNHDA and CDR2 SQIVND (reference sequence). CDR3: CASSIQEGVGYNEQFF. The CDR3 coding sequence is TGTGCCAGTAGTATTCAGGAGGGAGTAGGTTACAATGAGCAGTTCTTC.